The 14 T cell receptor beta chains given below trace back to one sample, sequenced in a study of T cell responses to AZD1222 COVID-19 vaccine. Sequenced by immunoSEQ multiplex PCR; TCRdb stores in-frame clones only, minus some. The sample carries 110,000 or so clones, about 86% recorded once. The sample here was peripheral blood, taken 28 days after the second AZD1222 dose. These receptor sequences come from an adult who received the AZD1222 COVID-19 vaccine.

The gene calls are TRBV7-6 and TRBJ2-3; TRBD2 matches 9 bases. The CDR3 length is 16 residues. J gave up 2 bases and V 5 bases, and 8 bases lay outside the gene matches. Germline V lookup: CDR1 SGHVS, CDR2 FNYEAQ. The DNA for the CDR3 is TGTGCCAGCAGCCCCGGGACTAGCTTTATCACAGATACGCAGTATTTT. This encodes CASSPGTSFITDTQYF. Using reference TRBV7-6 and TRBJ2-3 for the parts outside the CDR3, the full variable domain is GAGVSQSPRYKVTKRGQDVALRCDPISGHVSLYWYRQALGQGPEFLTYFNYEAQQDKSGLPNDRFSAERPEGSISTLTIQRTEQRDSAMYRCASSPGTSFITDTQYFGPGTRLTVL.

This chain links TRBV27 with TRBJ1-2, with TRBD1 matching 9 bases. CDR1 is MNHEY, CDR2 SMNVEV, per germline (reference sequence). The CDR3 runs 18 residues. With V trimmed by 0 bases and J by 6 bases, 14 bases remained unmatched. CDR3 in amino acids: CASSLSLTGGAGRHGYTF. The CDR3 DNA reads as TGTGCCAGCAGTTTATCGCTGACAGGGGGGGCCGGTAGACATGGCTACACCTTC.

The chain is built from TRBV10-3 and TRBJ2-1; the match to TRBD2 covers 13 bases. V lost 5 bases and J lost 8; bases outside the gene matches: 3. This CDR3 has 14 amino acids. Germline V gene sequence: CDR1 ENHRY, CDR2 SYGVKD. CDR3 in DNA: TGTGCCATCAGTCGGACTAGCGGGAGAGATGAGCAGTTCTTC. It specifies CAISRTSGRDEQFF.

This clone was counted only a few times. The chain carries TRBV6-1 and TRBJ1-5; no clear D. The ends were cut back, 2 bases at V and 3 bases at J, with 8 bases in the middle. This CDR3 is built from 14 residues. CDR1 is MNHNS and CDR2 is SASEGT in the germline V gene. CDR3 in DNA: TGTGCCAGCAGTGAAAGCGGCACCAATCAGCCCCAGCATTTT. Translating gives CASSESGTNQPQHF.

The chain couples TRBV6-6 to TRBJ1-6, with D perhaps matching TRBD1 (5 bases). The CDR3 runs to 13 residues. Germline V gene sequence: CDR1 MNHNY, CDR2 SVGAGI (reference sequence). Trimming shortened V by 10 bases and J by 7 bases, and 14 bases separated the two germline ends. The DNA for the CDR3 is TGTGCCACCCGGGACCCCATCAATTCACCCCTCCACTTT. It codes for CATRDPINSPLHF.

CDR3: CASSDHGYSYEQYF. CDR3 sequence (DNA): TGCGCCAGCAGTGACCACGGGTACTCCTACGAGCAGTACTTC. This rearrangement joins TRBV10-2 to TRBJ2-7; no reliable D call. This CDR3 comprises 14 residues. The V gene lost 3 bases and the J gene lost 0 bases, with 9 bases spanning the gap. The germline V gene encodes CDR1 WSHSY and CDR2 SAAADI.

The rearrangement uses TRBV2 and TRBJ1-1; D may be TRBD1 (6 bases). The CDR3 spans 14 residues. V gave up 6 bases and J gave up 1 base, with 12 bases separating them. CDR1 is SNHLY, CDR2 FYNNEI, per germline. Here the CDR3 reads CASRGDNKNTEAFF. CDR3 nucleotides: TGTGCCAGCAGGGGGGACAATAAGAACACTGAAGCTTTCTTT. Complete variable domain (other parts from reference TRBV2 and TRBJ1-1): EPEVTQTPSHQVTQMGQEVILRCVPISNHLYFYWYRQILGQKVEFLVSFYNNEISEKSEIFDDQFSVERPDGSNFTLKIRSTKLEDSAMYFCASRGDNKNTEAFFGQGTRLTVV.

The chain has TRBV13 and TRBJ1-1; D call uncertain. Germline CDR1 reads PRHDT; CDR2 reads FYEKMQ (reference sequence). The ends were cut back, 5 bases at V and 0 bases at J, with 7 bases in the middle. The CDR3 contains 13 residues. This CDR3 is CASSTSMNTEAFF. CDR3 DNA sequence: TGTGCCAGCAGCACCTCGATGAACACTGAAGCTTTCTTT.

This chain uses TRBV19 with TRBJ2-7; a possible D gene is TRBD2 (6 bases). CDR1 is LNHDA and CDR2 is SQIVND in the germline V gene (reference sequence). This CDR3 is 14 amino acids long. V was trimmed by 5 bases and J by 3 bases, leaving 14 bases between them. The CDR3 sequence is CASSVRDFDYEQYF. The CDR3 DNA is TGTGCCAGTAGTGTCCGGGACTTCGACTACGAGCAGTACTTC.

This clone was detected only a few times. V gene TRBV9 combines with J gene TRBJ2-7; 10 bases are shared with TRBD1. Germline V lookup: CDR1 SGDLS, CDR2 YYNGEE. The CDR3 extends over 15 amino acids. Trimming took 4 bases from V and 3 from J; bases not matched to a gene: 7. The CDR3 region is CASSSVDRGFYEQYF. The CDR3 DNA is TGTGCCAGCAGCAGCGTGGACAGGGGGTTCTACGAGCAGTACTTC.

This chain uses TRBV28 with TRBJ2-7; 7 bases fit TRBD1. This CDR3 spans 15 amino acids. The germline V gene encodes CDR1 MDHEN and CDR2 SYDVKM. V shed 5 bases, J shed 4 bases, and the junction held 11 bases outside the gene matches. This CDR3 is CASSPNPRDRYEQYF. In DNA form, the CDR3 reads TGTGCCAGCAGTCCCAACCCTAGGGACAGATACGAGCAGTACTTC.

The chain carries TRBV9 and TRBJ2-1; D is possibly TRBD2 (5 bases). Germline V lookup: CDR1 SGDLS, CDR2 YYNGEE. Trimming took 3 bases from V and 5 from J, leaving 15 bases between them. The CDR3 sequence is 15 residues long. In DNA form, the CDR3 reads TGTGCCAGCAGCGAAAGAAGGACTGGGGACAATGAGCAGTTCTTC. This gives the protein CASSERRTGDNEQFF.

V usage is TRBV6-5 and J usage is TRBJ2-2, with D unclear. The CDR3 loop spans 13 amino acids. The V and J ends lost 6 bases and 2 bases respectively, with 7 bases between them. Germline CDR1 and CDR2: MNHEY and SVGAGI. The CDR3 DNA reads TGTGCCAGCAGGGAGACTAACACCGGGGAGCTGTTTTTT. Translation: CASRETNTGELFF.

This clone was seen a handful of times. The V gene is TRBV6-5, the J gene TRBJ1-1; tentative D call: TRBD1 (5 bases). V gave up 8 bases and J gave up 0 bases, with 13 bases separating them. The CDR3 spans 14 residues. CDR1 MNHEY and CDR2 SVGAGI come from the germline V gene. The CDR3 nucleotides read TGTGCCAGCGAAAAGACAGTAATGAACACTGAAGCTTTCTTT. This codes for CASEKTVMNTEAFF.